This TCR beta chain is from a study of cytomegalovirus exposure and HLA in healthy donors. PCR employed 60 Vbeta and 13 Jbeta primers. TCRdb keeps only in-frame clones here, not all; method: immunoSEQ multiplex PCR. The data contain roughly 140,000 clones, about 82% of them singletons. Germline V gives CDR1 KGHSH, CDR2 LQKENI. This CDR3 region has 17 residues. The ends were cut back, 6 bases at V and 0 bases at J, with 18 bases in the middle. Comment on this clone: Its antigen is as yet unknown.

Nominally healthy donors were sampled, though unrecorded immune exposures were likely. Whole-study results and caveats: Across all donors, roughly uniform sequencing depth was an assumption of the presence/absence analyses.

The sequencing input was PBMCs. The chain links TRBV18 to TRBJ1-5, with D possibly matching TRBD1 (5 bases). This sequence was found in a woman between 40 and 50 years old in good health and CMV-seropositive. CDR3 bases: TGTGCCAGCTCGCCCCCATCACACAGGAGTAGCAATCAGCCCCAGCATTTT. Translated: CASSPPSHRSSNQPQHF.